Each of the 10 T cell receptor beta chains below was sequenced from the same sample in a study of blood T cell repertoires in COVID-19. Profiled with immunoSEQ multiplex PCR; TCRdb holds only in-frame clones, not every one. Of fewer than 250,000 clones in the sample, around 83% were seen once. The specimen sequenced was peripheral blood. Receptors were obtained from a woman aged 45-59 years with acute or convalescent COVID-19.

This clone has a handful of counts. This rearrangement joins TRBV4-2 to TRBJ2-2; TRBD2 matches 8 bases. CDR1 LGHNA and CDR2 YNFKEQ come from the germline V gene. The CDR3 has 16 residues. V shed 4 bases and J 7 bases; nucleotides not matched to a gene: 11. The CDR3 loop reads CASSPSENREGGELFF. In DNA form, the CDR3 reads TGTGCCAGCAGCCCTTCGGAAAATCGGGAGGGCGGGGAGCTGTTTTTT.

The V and J genes are TRBV5-1 and TRBJ2-2; the D is unclear. Trimming pared 7 bases from V and 4 bases from J, leaving 17 bases between. This CDR3 has 15 residues. Germline CDR1 and CDR2: SGHRS and YFSETQ. This chain's CDR3 is CASQPDVSSTGELFF. The DNA of the CDR3 is TGCGCCAGCCAACCCGATGTCTCGAGCACCGGGGAGCTGTTTTTT. The whole variable domain, remainder taken from reference TRBV5-1 and TRBJ2-2, is KAGVTQTPRYLIKTRGQQVTLSCSPISGHRSVSWYQQTPGQGLQFLFEYFSETQRNKGNFPGRFSGRQFSNSRSEMNVSTLELGDSALYLCASQPDVSSTGELFFGEGSRLTVL.

The J gene is TRBJ1-1, the V gene TRBV14; D unclear. The CDR3 runs 13 residues. Germline V CDR1 and CDR2: SGHDN, FVKESK. V was trimmed by 4 bases and J by 0 bases, leaving 6 bases between them. The CDR3 DNA sequence: TGTGCCAGCAGCCCGCTACTGAACACTGAAGCTTTCTTT. This gives the protein CASSPLLNTEAFF.

V and J are TRBV20-1 and TRBJ2-1, with 11 bases that match TRBD1. The V segment lost 3 bases and the J segment 6 bases; nucleotides outside the gene matches: 4. The CDR3 totals 14 residues. Looked up from germline, CDR1 is DFQATT and CDR2 is SNEGSKA (reference sequence). Here the CDR3 reads CSASGTGGSNEQFF. DNA for the CDR3: TGCAGTGCTAGTGGGACAGGGGGGAGCAATGAGCAGTTCTTC.

The CDR3 spells CAISVQGAYEQYF. In nucleotides, the CDR3 is TGTGCCATCAGTGTACAGGGAGCCTACGAGCAGTACTTC. The V gene is TRBV10-3, the J gene TRBJ2-7, with D maybe TRBD1 (6 bases). The CDR3 sequence is 13 residues long. Looked up from germline, CDR1 is ENHRY and CDR2 is SYGVKD. V was clipped by 4 bases and J by 2 bases, with 9 bases between them.

This rearrangement joins TRBV12-5 to TRBJ2-7; 9 nucleotides align to TRBD2. Germline V lookup: CDR1 LGHNT, CDR2 FRNRAP. J lost 3 bases, V lost 3 bases, and 6 bases had no gene match. The CDR3 is 15 residues long. For the CDR3, the DNA is TGTGCTAGTGGTTTTGCGACTAGCGGATTCTACGAGCAGTACTTC. Its translation: CASGFATSGFYEQYF.

The rearrangement joins TRBV20-1 to TRBJ2-7; D is perhaps TRBD2 (6 bases). This CDR3 spans 13 amino acids. With 3 bases removed from V and 3 bases from J, the gap between germline ends came to 12 bases. CDR1 DFQATT and CDR2 SNEGSKA come from the germline V gene (reference sequence). The CDR3 reads CSASGGYGYEQYF. The CDR3 nucleotides are TGCAGTGCTAGTGGAGGGTATGGCTACGAGCAGTACTTC.

CDR3: CASSIRMTSGSTDTQYF. CDR3 DNA sequence: TGTGCCAGTAGTATCCGTATGACTAGCGGGAGCACAGATACGCAGTATTTT. The rearrangement links TRBV19 to TRBJ2-3; 10 bases line up with TRBD2. V trimming: 3 bases; J trimming: 0 bases; junction bases outside the gene matches: 6. This CDR3 has 17 amino acids. Germline CDR1 reads LNHDA; CDR2 reads SQIVND (reference sequence).

This clone was seen repeatedly, ten times or more. The rearrangement uses TRBV3-1 (or the pseudogene TRBV3-2) and TRBJ2-7; 12 bases are shared with TRBD2. The CDR3 is 16 amino acids. Germline V CDR1 and CDR2: LGHDT, YNNKEL (reference sequence). The J segment lost 5 bases and the V segment lost 0 bases, leaving 5 bases of the junction unmatched. Written as DNA, the CDR3 is TGTGCCAGCAGCCAAGACGCTAGCGGGAGGGCCCACGAGCAGTACTTC. Encoded protein: CASSQDASGRAHEQYF.

This sequence joins TRBV9 and TRBJ1-2; D is unclear. CDR1 is SGDLS and CDR2 is YYNGEE in the germline V gene. The CDR3 loop spans 13 amino acids. V was cut by 3 bases and J by 3 bases, with 9 bases left in between. The DNA for the CDR3 is TGTGCCAGCAGCGATCTATCCCACTATGGCTACACCTTC. Amino acids: CASSDLSHYGYTF.